These T cell receptor beta chains were read from a single sample in a study of shared clonotypes between healthy human individuals. Using immunoSEQ multiplex PCR, the repertoire was profiled, and TCRdb retains in-frame clones only, with some absent. The sample shows about 710,000 clones, 60% to 75% of them seen only once. Sequencing was done on a sample of memory CD4+ T cells sorted from blood. The receptors derive from a woman aged 25-40 years in good health. The CDR3 runs from the conserved cysteine through the conserved F or W. Fields, in order: clone size, V gene, D gene, J gene, CDR3 protein, CDR3 DNA. A D gene is named only where the DNA matches it firmly. Expanded clones get a size class; other rows say once, few or many, or leave the size out.

clone size: NA
V gene: TRBV19
D gene: NA
J gene: TRBJ1-4
CDR3 protein: CASRISTNEKLFF
CDR3 DNA: TGTGCCAGTAGGATATCAACTAATGAAAAACTGTTTTTT

clone size: NA
V gene: TRBV2
D gene: NA
J gene: TRBJ1-5
CDR3 protein: CASSALTGIGQPQHF
CDR3 DNA: TGTGCCAGCAGTGCCTTAACAGGTATCGGTCAGCCCCAGCATTTT

clone size: NA
V gene: TRBV28
D gene: NA
J gene: TRBJ2-3
CDR3 protein: CASRTGTHPTDTQYF
CDR3 DNA: TGTGCCAGCAGAACCGGGACACACCCCACAGATACGCAGTATTTT

clone size: NA
V gene: TRBV5-1
D gene: NA
J gene: TRBJ2-7
CDR3 protein: CASSFTGTPYEQYF
CDR3 DNA: TGCGCCAGCAGCTTTACAGGGACTCCCTACGAGCAGTACTTC

clone size: NA
V gene: TRBV4-1
D gene: NA
J gene: TRBJ2-1
CDR3 protein: CASSHIGGWGVRDNEQFF
CDR3 DNA: TGCGCCAGCAGCCACATAGGGGGATGGGGAGTAAGGGACAATGAGCAGTTCTTC

clone size: NA
V gene: TRBV10-3
D gene: TRBD2
J gene: TRBJ2-7
CDR3 protein: CAIRTSGNYEQYF
CDR3 DNA: TGTGCCATCAGGACTAGCGGGAACTACGAGCAGTACTTC

clone size: NA
V gene: TRBV30
D gene: TRBD2
J gene: TRBJ2-4
CDR3 protein: CAWSVGMSGRNIQYF
CDR3 DNA: TGTGCCTGGAGTGTAGGGATGAGCGGGAGAAACATTCAGTACTTC

clone size: NA
V gene: TRBV7-9
D gene: NA
J gene: TRBJ2-3
CDR3 protein: CASSKALNTDTQYF
CDR3 DNA: TGTGCCAGCAGCAAGGCCCTGAACACAGATACGCAGTATTTT

clone size: NA
V gene: TRBV5-1
D gene: NA
J gene: TRBJ1-2
CDR3 protein: CASSLGSVNRYGYTF
CDR3 DNA: TGCGCCAGCAGCTTGGGGTCCGTCAACCGCTATGGCTACACCTTC

clone size: NA
V gene: TRBV29-1
D gene: NA
J gene: TRBJ2-1
CDR3 protein: CSAVTGLTYNEQFF
CDR3 DNA: TGCAGCGCTGTGACCGGACTAACTTACAATGAGCAGTTCTTC

clone size: once
V gene: TRBV5-1
D gene: NA
J gene: TRBJ1-1
CDR3 protein: CASGQGTMNTEAFF
CDR3 DNA: TGCGCCAGCGGGCAGGGAACCATGAACACTGAAGCTTTCTTT

clone size: NA
V gene: TRBV30
D gene: NA
J gene: TRBJ2-4
CDR3 protein: CAWSGDGNIQYF
CDR3 DNA: TGTGCCTGGTCAGGGGATGGGAACATTCAGTACTTC